The subject of this entry is one TCR beta chain. Antigen unknown. This entry belongs to a study of cytomegalovirus exposure and HLA in healthy donors. Points from the study as a whole: The study labeled 180 or so TCR beta chains cytomegalovirus-associated. Rarity characterized most TCR sequences, yet some public TCRs appeared in many donors. One variant, a missense change in DCLRE1C, was linked in a later analysis to TCR beta V- and J-gene trimming. The study carried out a later analysis of TCR beta sequences. It associated around 17,000 of them with specific HLA alleles at a false discovery rate of 0.05.

The primer mix had 60 Vbeta and 13 Jbeta primers. Libraries were prepared by immunoSEQ multiplex PCR; TCRdb keeps only in-frame clonotypes and omits some of them. This sample yields 150,000 to 190,000 clones, of which around 79% are seen a single time; around 1.4% belongs to the top ten. This CDR3 has 15 residues. Trimming took 7 bases from V and 0 from J, leaving 13 bases between them. In germline, CDR1 is MNHNS, CDR2 SASEGT. The receptor's source is a man in his late teens or twenties in good health and CMV-seronegative. The genes are TRBV6-1 and TRBJ1-5, with D unresolved. Sequenced material: PBMCs. CDR3 amino acids: CASTDRGYSNQPQHF. The CDR3 DNA sequence: TGTGCCAGCACTGACCGCGGCTATAGCAATCAGCCCCAGCATTTT.